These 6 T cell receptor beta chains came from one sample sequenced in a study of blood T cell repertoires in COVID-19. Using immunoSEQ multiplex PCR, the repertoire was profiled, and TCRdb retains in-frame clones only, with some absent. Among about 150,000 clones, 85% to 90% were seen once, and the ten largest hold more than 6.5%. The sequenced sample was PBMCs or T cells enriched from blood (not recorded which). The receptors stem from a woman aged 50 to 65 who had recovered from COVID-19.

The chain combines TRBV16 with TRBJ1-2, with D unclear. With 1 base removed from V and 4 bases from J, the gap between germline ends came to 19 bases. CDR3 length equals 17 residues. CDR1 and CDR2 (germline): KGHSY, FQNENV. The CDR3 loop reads CASSQWGVYEGAYGYTF. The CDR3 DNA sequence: TGTGCCAGCAGCCAATGGGGAGTTTATGAGGGCGCCTATGGCTACACCTTC.

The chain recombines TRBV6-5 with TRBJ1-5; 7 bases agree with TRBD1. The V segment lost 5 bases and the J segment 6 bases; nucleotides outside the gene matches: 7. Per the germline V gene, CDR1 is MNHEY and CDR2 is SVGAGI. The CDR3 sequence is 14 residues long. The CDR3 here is CASSPQQGGQPQHF. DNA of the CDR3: TGTGCCAGCAGTCCTCAGCAGGGGGGTCAGCCCCAGCATTTT.

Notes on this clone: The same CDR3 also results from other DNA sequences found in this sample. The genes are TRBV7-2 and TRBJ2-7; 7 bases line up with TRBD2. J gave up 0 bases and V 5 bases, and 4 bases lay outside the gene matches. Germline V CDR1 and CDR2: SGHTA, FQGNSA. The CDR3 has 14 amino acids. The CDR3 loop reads CASSPRGSSYEQYF. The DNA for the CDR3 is TGTGCCAGCAGCCCGCGGGGGTCCTCCTACGAGCAGTACTTC.

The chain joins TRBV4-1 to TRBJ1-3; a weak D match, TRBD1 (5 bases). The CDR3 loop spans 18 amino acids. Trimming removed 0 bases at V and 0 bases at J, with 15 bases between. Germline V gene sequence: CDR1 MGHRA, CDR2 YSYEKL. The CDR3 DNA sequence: TGCGCCAGCAGCCAAGATCCGGGTACAGGAACCTCTGGAAACACCATATATTTT. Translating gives CASSQDPGTGTSGNTIYF.

The CDR3 loop reads CASSTGLSSGANVLTF. The CDR3 DNA is TGTGCCAGCAGCACCGGTCTGAGCTCTGGGGCCAACGTCCTGACTTTC. V gene TRBV5-8 combines with J gene TRBJ2-6; no firm D call. The CDR3 contains 16 residues. CDR1 and CDR2 (germline): SGHTS, YDEGEE. Trimming removed 4 bases at V and 0 bases at J, with 11 bases between.

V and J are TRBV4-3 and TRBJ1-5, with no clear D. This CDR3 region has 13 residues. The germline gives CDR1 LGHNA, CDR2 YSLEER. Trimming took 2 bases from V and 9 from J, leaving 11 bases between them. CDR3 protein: CASSQYGDTPQHF. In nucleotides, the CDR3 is TGCGCCAGCAGCCAATACGGTGACACGCCCCAGCATTTT.